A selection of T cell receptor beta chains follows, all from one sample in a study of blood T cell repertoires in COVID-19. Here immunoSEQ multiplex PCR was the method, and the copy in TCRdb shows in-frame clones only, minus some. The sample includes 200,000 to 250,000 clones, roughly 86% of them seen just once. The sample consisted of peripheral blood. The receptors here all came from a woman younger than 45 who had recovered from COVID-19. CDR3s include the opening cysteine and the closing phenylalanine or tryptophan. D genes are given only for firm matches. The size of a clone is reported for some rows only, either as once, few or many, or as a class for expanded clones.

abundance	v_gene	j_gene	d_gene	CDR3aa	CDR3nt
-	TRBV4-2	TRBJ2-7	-	CASSQERAGATSYEQYF	TGTGCCAGCAGCCAAGAGAGGGCGGGGGCTACCTCCTACGAGCAGTACTTC
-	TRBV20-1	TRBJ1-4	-	CSASPGIMGEKLFF	TGCAGTGCTAGTCCCGGGATTATGGGGGAAAAACTGTTTTTT
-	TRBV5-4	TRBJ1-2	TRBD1	CASSPGTAYYGYTF	TGTGCCAGCAGCCCTGGGACAGCCTACTATGGCTACACCTTC
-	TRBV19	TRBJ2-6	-	CASSIVGAGANVLTF	TGTGCCAGTAGTATAGTGGGGGCGGGGGCCAACGTCCTGACTTTC
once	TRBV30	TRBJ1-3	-	CAWSTTSGNTIYF	TGTGCCTGGAGCACTACCTCTGGAAACACCATATATTTT
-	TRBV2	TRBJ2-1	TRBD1	CASRRGQGDYNEQFF	TGTGCCAGCAGGAGGGGACAGGGGGACTACAATGAGCAGTTCTTC
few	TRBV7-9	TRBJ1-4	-	CASSPQGTNEKLFF	TGTGCCAGCAGCCCACAGGGTACTAATGAAAAACTGTTTTTT
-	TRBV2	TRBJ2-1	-	CASSRTPLSYNEQFF	TGTGCCAGCAGCCGGACTCCCCTCTCCTACAATGAGCAGTTCTTC
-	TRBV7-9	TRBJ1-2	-	CASSYEVGGMGYTF	TGTGCCAGCAGCTACGAAGTAGGAGGGATGGGCTACACCTTC
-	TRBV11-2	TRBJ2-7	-	CASSLAGAYEQYF	TGTGCCAGCAGCTTAGCCGGGGCCTACGAGCAGTACTTC
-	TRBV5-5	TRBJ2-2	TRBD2	CASSSGLAGIGELFF	TGTGCCAGCAGCTCGGGACTAGCGGGGATCGGGGAGCTGTTTTTT
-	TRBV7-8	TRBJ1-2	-	CASSLGQWYGYTF	TGTGCCAGCAGCTTAGGCCAGTGGTATGGCTACACCTTC
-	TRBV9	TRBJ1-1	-	CASSRLAVNTEAFF	TGTGCCAGCAGCCGATTGGCAGTTAACACTGAAGCTTTCTTT
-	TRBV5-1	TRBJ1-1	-	CASSLTVGATEAFF	TGCGCCAGCAGCTTGACAGTGGGGGCCACTGAAGCTTTCTTT
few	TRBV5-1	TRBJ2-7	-	CASSLAFSQSTYEQYF	TGCGCCAGCAGCTTGGCCTTCTCACAGTCCACCTACGAGCAGTACTTC
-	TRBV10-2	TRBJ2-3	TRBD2	CASSDNGGYTDTQYF	TGCGCCAGCAGTGATAACGGGGGGTACACAGATACGCAGTATTTT
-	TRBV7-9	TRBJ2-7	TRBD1	CASTLTGFDEQYF	TGTGCCAGCACCCTGACAGGGTTCGACGAGCAGTACTTC
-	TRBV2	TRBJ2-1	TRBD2	CASSKLAGPYNEQFF	TGTGCCAGCAGTAAACTAGCGGGTCCCTACAATGAGCAGTTCTTC
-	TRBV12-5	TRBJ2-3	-	CASSGLSAPDTQYF	TGTGCTAGCTCGGGACTTTCCGCCCCAGATACGCAGTATTTT
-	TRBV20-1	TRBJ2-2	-	CSAISAGELFF	TGCAGTGCCATTAGCGCTGGGGAGCTGTTTTTT
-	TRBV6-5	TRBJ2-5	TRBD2	CASRPTGLAGGQYF	TGTGCCAGCAGACCGACGGGACTAGCGGGGGGACAGTACTTC
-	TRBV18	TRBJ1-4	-	CAPIRAANEKLFF	TGTGCCCCGATTCGAGCGGCTAATGAAAAACTGTTTTTT
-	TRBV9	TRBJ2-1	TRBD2	CASSATSGLAGYEQFF	TGTGCCAGCAGCGCCACGTCGGGACTAGCGGGTTATGAGCAGTTCTTC
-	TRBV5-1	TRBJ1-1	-	CASSRLTDSRTEAFF	TGCGCCAGCAGCCGACTAACGGACAGTCGGACTGAAGCTTTCTTT
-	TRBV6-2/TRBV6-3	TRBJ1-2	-	CASSSRGADYGYTF	TGTGCCAGCAGTTCGAGAGGAGCGGACTATGGCTACACCTTC
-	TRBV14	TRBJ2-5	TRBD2	CASSKTSPGETQYF	TGTGCCAGCAGCAAGACTAGCCCGGGAGAGACCCAGTACTTC
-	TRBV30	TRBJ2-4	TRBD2	CAWSVAGGLGNIQYF	TGTGCCTGGAGTGTAGCGGGGGGGCTAGGAAACATTCAGTACTTC
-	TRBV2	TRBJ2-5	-	CASSSGLGETQYF	TGTGCCAGCAGTTCAGGGTTGGGGGAGACCCAGTACTTC
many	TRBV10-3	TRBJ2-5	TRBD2	CAISPGLAGDMGETQYF	TGTGCCATCAGTCCGGGACTAGCGGGGGATATGGGAGAGACCCAGTACTTC
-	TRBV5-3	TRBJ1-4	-	CARSTRVATNEKLFF	TGTGCCAGAAGCACCCGGGTCGCAACTAATGAAAAACTGTTTTTT
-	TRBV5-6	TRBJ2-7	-	CASSLALYEQYF	TGTGCCAGCAGCTTGGCCCTCTACGAGCAGTACTTC
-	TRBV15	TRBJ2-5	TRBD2	CATSRDWTSGGSLTQYF	TGTGCCACCAGCAGAGACTGGACTAGCGGGGGATCGTTGACCCAGTACTTC
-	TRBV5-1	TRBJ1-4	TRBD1	CASSARTGFTPNEKLFF	TGCGCCAGCAGCGCGAGGACAGGATTTACGCCAAATGAAAAACTGTTTTTT
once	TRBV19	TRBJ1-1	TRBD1	CASSIGLSGGTEAFF	TGTGCCAGTAGTATAGGCCTATCAGGGGGCACTGAAGCTTTCTTT
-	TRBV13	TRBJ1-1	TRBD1	CASSRTGNTEAFF	TGTGCCAGCAGCCGGACAGGAAACACTGAAGCTTTCTTT
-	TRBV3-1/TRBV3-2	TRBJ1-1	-	CASSQNSIMNTEAFF	TGTGCCAGCAGCCAAAACAGTATTATGAACACTGAAGCTTTCTTT
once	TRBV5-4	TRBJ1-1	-	CASSLVGGTGTEAFF	TGTGCCAGCAGCTTGGTCGGGGGTACGGGAACTGAAGCTTTCTTT
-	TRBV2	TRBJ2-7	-	CASSEVLTEQYF	TGTGCCAGCAGTGAAGTCCTGACTGAGCAGTACTTC
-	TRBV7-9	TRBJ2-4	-	CASSLWGHKEDIQYF	TGTGCCAGCAGCTTGTGGGGACATAAGGAGGACATTCAGTACTTC
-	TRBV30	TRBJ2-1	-	CAWSVSIARLFF	TGTGCCTGGAGTGTAAGTATAGCTAGGCTGTTCTTC
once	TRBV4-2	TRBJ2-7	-	CASSQDSARGQYF	TGTGCCAGCAGCCAAGACTCGGCAAGGGGGCAGTACTTC
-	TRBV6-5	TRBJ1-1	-	CASLGGWVGTEAFF	TGTGCCAGTCTTGGGGGCTGGGTTGGCACTGAAGCTTTCTTT
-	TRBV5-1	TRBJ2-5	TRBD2	CASSPGTSSGLETQYF	TGCGCCAGCAGCCCCGGGACTAGCTCGGGTTTGGAGACCCAGTACTTC
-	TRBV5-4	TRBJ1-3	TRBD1	CASSLGFGTASGNTIYF	TGTGCCAGCAGCTTGGGGTTCGGGACAGCATCTGGAAACACCATATATTTT
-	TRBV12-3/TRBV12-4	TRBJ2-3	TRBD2	CASKTSGGEPQYF	TGTGCCAGCAAAACTAGCGGGGGGGAACCGCAGTATTTT
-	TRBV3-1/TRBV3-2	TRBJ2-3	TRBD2	CASSHRGGQDTQYF	TGTGCCAGCAGCCACCGGGGGGGCCAAGATACGCAGTATTTT
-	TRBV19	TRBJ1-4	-	CASREEKLFF	TGTGCCAGTAGGGAGGAAAAACTGTTTTTT
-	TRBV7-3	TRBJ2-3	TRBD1	CASSLSHRQGTTDTQYF	TGTGCCAGCAGCTTATCCCATCGACAGGGGACCACAGATACGCAGTATTTT